The 12 T cell receptor beta chains given below trace back to one sample, sequenced in a study of cytomegalovirus exposure and HLA in healthy donors. Here immunoSEQ multiplex PCR was the method, and the copy in TCRdb shows in-frame clones only, minus some. This sample carries roughly 79,000 clones, 85% to 95% of them seen once, and the ten largest clones take about 0.7%. Input material: PBMCs. The source of these receptors is a man between 18 and 35 years old in good health and CMV-seronegative.

J is TRBJ1-5 and V is TRBV5-5; the match to TRBD1 covers 8 bases. This CDR3 is built from 18 residues. Germline loops: CDR1 SGHKS, CDR2 YYEKEE (reference sequence). V shed 0 bases and J 6 bases; nucleotides not matched to a gene: 14. CDR3 nucleotides: TGTGCCAGCAGCTTGGAGGGGTGGGTTGGACAGGGCGGTCAGCCCCAGCATTTT. Its translation: CASSLEGWVGQGGQPQHF.

This rearrangement joins TRBV27 to TRBJ2-1; 7 positions match TRBD2. The CDR3 has 14 amino acids. From germline, CDR1 is MNHEY and CDR2 SMNVEV (reference sequence). Germline trimming cut 2 bases from V and 10 bases from J; bases unmatched to any gene: 8. The DNA for the CDR3 is TGTGCCAGCAGTTTAGGTTTTAGGGAGGGGGAGCAGTTCTTC. Translation: CASSLGFREGEQFF.

The gene calls are TRBV5-1 and TRBJ2-3, with 9 bases aligning to TRBD2. CDR3 length equals 16 residues. Germline CDR1 reads SGHRS; CDR2 reads YFSETQ. After removal of 5 bases from V and 5 bases from J, the junction contained 12 bases not matched to a gene. CDR3 residues: CASSGSSGKGGDTQYF. For the CDR3, the DNA is TGCGCCAGCAGTGGGTCTAGCGGGAAGGGAGGAGATACGCAGTATTTT. The whole variable domain, remainder taken from reference TRBV5-1 and TRBJ2-3, is KAGVTQTPRYLIKTRGQQVTLSCSPISGHRSVSWYQQTPGQGLQFLFEYFSETQRNKGNFPGRFSGRQFSNSRSEMNVSTLELGDSALYLCASSGSSGKGGDTQYFGPGTRLTVL.

The CDR3 DNA sequence: TGTGCCTCAGCGGACGGTGTCCCCTCTGGAAACACCATATATTTT. The encoded protein is CASADGVPSGNTIYF. The chain combines TRBV30 with TRBJ1-3, with D hard to call. The CDR3 consists of 15 residues. V shed 7 bases and J shed 0 bases, with 16 bases lying between them. CDR1 is GTSNPN and CDR2 is SVGIG in the germline V gene (reference sequence).

The chain has TRBV30 and TRBJ1-1, with unresolved D. The CDR3 length is 13 residues. Germline V gives CDR1 GTSNPN, CDR2 SVGIG (reference sequence). V was clipped by 5 bases and J by 7 bases, with 17 bases between them. CDR3 region: CAWETRGPGEAFF. In DNA, the CDR3 is TGTGCCTGGGAGACGAGAGGGCCGGGTGAAGCTTTCTTT.

V usage is TRBV27 and J usage is TRBJ2-6; 9 bases match TRBD2. The CDR3 is 18 amino acids. The V and J ends lost 3 bases and 0 bases, in that order; junction bases with no gene match: 6. Per germline, CDR1 MNHEY and CDR2 SMNVEV (reference sequence). The DNA of the CDR3 is TGTGCCAGCAGTTTTAAGGGCGGGGGGGCCTCTGGGGCCAACGTCCTGACTTTC. Amino acids: CASSFKGGGASGANVLTF.

This chain links TRBV6-6 with TRBJ1-1; 7 bases fit TRBD1. With V trimmed by 5 bases and J by 1 base, 4 bases remained unmatched. Germline CDR1 reads MNHNY; CDR2 reads SVGAGI (reference sequence). This CDR3 is built from 14 residues. The CDR3 here is CASSDYRGNTEAFF. The CDR3 DNA reads as TGTGCCAGCAGTGACTACAGGGGGAACACTGAAGCTTTCTTT.

The rearrangement uses TRBV7-2 and TRBJ2-7; D might be TRBD2 (6 bases). V was shortened by 4 bases and J by 4 bases, with 11 bases between the two germline ends. In germline, CDR1 is SGHTA, CDR2 FQGNSA. CDR3 length: 13 amino acids. For the CDR3, the DNA is TGTGCCAGCAGCTCGGGACTTATTTACGAGCAGTACTTC. This translates into CASSSGLIYEQYF.

This clone appeared a few times. The gene calls are TRBV5-5 and TRBJ2-1; maybe TRBD1 (6 bases). Trimming left V 1 base short and J 8 bases short, with 13 bases between. This CDR3 has 14 residues. Germline CDR1 SGHKS, CDR2 YYEKEE (reference sequence). The CDR3 sequence: CASSLQTGRDEQFF. The CDR3 bases are TGTGCCAGCAGCTTGCAAACAGGGCGGGATGAGCAGTTCTTC.

J is TRBJ2-2 and V is TRBV5-1; TRBD1 matches at 9 bases. Germline V gives CDR1 SGHRS, CDR2 YFSETQ. Unmatched junction bases numbered 6, after V lost 4 bases and J lost 5 bases. The CDR3 length is 15 residues. CDR3 sequence (DNA): TGCGCCAGCAGCAGACCGGGACAGGGAACCGGGGAGCTGTTTTTT. It is translated as CASSRPGQGTGELFF.

The V call is TRBV2, the J call TRBJ1-2, with 9 bases matching TRBD1. CDR3 length equals 14 residues. CDR1 is SNHLY and CDR2 is FYNNEI in the germline V gene. Trimming cost V 6 bases and J 8 bases; bases outside gene matches: 10. The DNA for the CDR3 is TGTGCCAGCAGGGGACAGGGAGAGTATTCGGGCTACACCTTC. This translates into CASRGQGEYSGYTF. The full variable domain, its missing parts supplied by reference TRBV2 and TRBJ1-2, is EPEVTQTPSHQVTQMGQEVILRCVPISNHLYFYWYRQILGQKVEFLVSFYNNEISEKSEIFDDQFSVERPDGSNFTLKIRSTKLEDSAMYFCASRGQGEYSGYTFGSGTRLTVV.

This chain uses TRBV15 with TRBJ1-1, with 9 bases aligning to TRBD1. V dropped 0 bases and J dropped 0; count of bases not matched to a gene: 11. Germline lookup yields CDR1 LNHNV and CDR2 YYDKDF (reference sequence). CDR3 length: 19 residues. The CDR3 reads CATSRDLFTGTGMNTEAFF. In nucleotides, the CDR3 is TGTGCCACCAGCAGAGATCTATTTACCGGGACAGGGATGAACACTGAAGCTTTCTTT.